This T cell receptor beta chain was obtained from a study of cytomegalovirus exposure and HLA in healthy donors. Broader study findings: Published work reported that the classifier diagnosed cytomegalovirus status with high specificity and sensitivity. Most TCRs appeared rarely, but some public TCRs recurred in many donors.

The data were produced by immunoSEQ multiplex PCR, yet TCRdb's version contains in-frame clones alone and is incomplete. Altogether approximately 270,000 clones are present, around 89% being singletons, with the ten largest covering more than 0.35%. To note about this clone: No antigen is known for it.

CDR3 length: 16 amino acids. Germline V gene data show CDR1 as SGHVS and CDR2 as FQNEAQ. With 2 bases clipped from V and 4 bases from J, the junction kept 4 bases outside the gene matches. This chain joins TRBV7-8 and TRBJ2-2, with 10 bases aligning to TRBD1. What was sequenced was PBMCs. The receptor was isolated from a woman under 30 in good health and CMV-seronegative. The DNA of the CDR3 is TGTGCCAGCAGCTTAAGGGGACAGGGGAGCACCGGGGAGCTGTTTTTT. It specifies CASSLRGQGSTGELFF.